This paragraph covers one T cell receptor beta chain sequence. Its antigen is still unknown. A read error may be the cause here, since a much bigger clone is one base away. The CDR3 is 15 amino acids. Germline values: CDR1 SGHTA, CDR2 FQGTGA. The sample comes from a study of CD8 T cells in ankylosing spondylitis. Study observations and caveats: Earlier literature documents some of the motif variants in reactive arthritis synovial fluid and blood.

MiXCR was run by TCRdb on the 5' RACE reads, yielding one entry per CDR3 protein. The sample has around 230,000 distinct CDR3 sequences, 8% to 9.5% seen once; the top ten hold nearly 7%. Sequenced sample: blood, either unsorted or a sorted T cell fraction (not recorded which). The source is a male donor with ankylosing spondylitis or in good health (not recorded which). This chain uses TRBV7-3 with TRBJ2-1; possible D gene TRBD2, 7 bases. CDR3 sequence: CVSSFGGHPYNEQFF. CDR3 DNA: TGTGTCAGCAGCTTCGGGGGGCATCCCTACAATGAGCAGTTCTTC.